This T cell receptor beta chain was captured by sequencing in a study of blood T cell repertoires in COVID-19. At the level of the study: In each case, the material was cDNA or gDNA derived from T cells, B-cell-depleted T cells, or PBMCs.

The CDR3 has 15 residues. In germline, CDR1 is SGHNT, CDR2 YYREEE (reference sequence). Germline trimming cut 0 bases from V and 8 bases from J; bases unmatched to any gene: 5. Authors' methods: Amplification from reference gene primers served as the basis for estimated nucleated cell counts. TCRdb's copy holds only in-frame clones and misses some; the assay was immunoSEQ multiplex PCR. V and J calls and clone size are those listed in that table; D and trimming were worked out from the DNA. The sample yields 200,000 to 300,000 clones, around 84% seen once. Source material: peripheral blood. The sequence derives from a man aged 60 to 75 with acute or convalescent COVID-19. The chain combines TRBV5-4 with TRBJ2-1; 10 bases fit TRBD1. CDR3 sequence reads: CASSLGTGGVDEQFF. The CDR3 DNA follows: TGTGCCAGCAGCTTGGGGACAGGGGGAGTCGATGAGCAGTTCTTC.